This T cell receptor beta chain stems from a study of cytomegalovirus exposure and HLA in healthy donors. Findings and limits, study-wide: Among TCR beta chains, those listed as cytomegalovirus-associated numbered about 160. Roughly uniform sequencing depth across donors was assumed, possibly incorrectly.

The CDR3 contains 15 residues. Germline trimming cut 0 bases from V and 6 bases from J; bases unmatched to any gene: 6. Germline CDR1 is SGHRS and CDR2 is YFSETQ. Comment on this clone: What it binds is not known.

Vbeta (60) and Jbeta (13) primers were used in the PCR. The data were produced by immunoSEQ multiplex PCR, yet TCRdb's version contains in-frame clones alone and is incomplete. The profile covers tens of thousands of clones, with 82% appearing a single time and roughly 1.5% taken by the ten largest. Sequencing used PBMCs. This TCR came from a man under 40 in good health and CMV-seronegative. The V and J genes are TRBV5-1 and TRBJ2-1, with 7 bases identical to TRBD1. CDR3 region: CASSLVVRGSNEQFF. The CDR3 nucleotides are TGCGCCAGCAGCTTGGTAGTCAGGGGGTCCAATGAGCAGTTCTTC.